The T cell receptor beta chain under discussion was sequenced for a study of cytomegalovirus exposure and HLA in healthy donors. Study results and limitations: In a later analysis, TCR beta V- and J-gene trimming showed a link to a missense DCLRE1C variant. Based on reports, TCR beta sequences accurately predicted HLA-A and HLA-B alleles for most subjects. For cytomegalovirus status, the classifier reportedly gave diagnoses with high specificity and sensitivity. In a later analysis, productive TCRs from donors in an Asian-associated ancestry cluster reportedly carried fewer N-insertions than the cohort mean.

The germline V gene encodes CDR1 LNHDA and CDR2 SQIVND (reference sequence). Trimming cost V 5 bases and J 4 bases; bases outside gene matches: 8. CDR3 length: 15 amino acids. With respect to this clone: Its target is unknown.

The PCR employed 60 Vbeta primers together with 13 Jbeta primers. Here immunoSEQ multiplex PCR was the method, and the copy in TCRdb shows in-frame clones only, minus some. Here the sample spans more than 80,000 clones, 55% to 65% being singletons. Source material: PBMCs. The chain has TRBV19 and TRBJ2-1; 7 bases line up with TRBD2. This receptor was identified in a human donor in good health. The CDR3 region is CASSPRGGGYNEQFF. DNA for the CDR3: TGTGCCAGTAGTCCGCGGGGCGGGGGATACAATGAGCAGTTCTTC.